This passage covers 8 T cell receptor beta chains from one sample sequenced in a study of blood T cell repertoires in COVID-19. Assay used: immunoSEQ multiplex PCR; TCRdb lists only in-frame clones, some missing. The sample lists about 220,000 clones, 88% occurring once. Sequenced sample: PBMCs or T cells enriched from blood (not recorded which). The receptors stem from a woman in her thirties who had recovered from COVID-19.

V is TRBV2 and J is TRBJ1-6; D not resolved. Germline lookup yields CDR1 SNHLY and CDR2 FYNNEI. There are 13 residues in the CDR3. V was cut by 2 bases and J by 8 bases, with 7 bases left in between. The CDR3 is CASSELSDSPLHF. CDR3 nucleotide sequence: TGTGCCAGCAGTGAACTGTCGGATTCACCCCTCCACTTT.

This rearrangement joins TRBV9 to TRBJ1-6, with 8 nucleotides matching TRBD1. CDR3 length: 16 amino acids. Per germline, CDR1 SGDLS and CDR2 YYNGEE. V was pared by 3 bases and J by 7 bases, with 9 bases of the junction left unmatched. The CDR3 reads CASSATGAVENSPLHF. The CDR3 bases are TGTGCCAGCAGCGCGACAGGGGCGGTGGAGAATTCACCCCTCCACTTT.

This chain links TRBV4-1 with TRBJ2-7, with TRBD1 matching 7 bases. The CDR3 contains 15 residues. The J segment lost 2 bases and the V segment lost 1 base, leaving 5 bases of the junction unmatched. The germline gives CDR1 MGHRA, CDR2 YSYEKL. CDR3 sequence: CASSQVGGLTYEQYF. Written as DNA, the CDR3 is TGCGCCAGCAGCCAAGTAGGGGGCCTCACCTACGAGCAGTACTTC.

The chain combines TRBV2 with TRBJ1-4; 7 nucleotides agree with TRBD1. Trimming took 8 bases from V and 5 from J; bases not matched to a gene: 8. Germline CDR1 SNHLY, CDR2 FYNNEI. The CDR3 sequence is 14 residues long. CDR3 region: CASVPLQGNEKLFF. CDR3 in DNA: TGTGCCAGCGTCCCCCTACAGGGGAATGAAAAACTGTTTTTT.

The rearrangement links TRBV6-5 to TRBJ1-2; 8 bases map to TRBD1. The V gene's germline CDR1 is MNHEY and CDR2 SVGAGI. The CDR3 has 15 residues. With 6 bases clipped from V and 1 base from J, the junction kept 7 bases outside the gene matches. The CDR3, as DNA: TGTGCCAGCAGCTTTGGACAGGGAAATAACTATGGCTACACCTTC. Translating gives CASSFGQGNNYGYTF.

This clone was recorded only once. The rearrangement joins TRBV6-5 to TRBJ2-2; possibly TRBD2 for D (6 bases). The CDR3 totals 16 residues. From germline, CDR1 is MNHEY and CDR2 SVGAGI. Trimming cost V 2 bases and J 0 bases, with 10 bases left between them. The chain's CDR3 is CASSYDPGANTGELFF. CDR3 nucleotides: TGTGCCAGCAGTTACGACCCGGGGGCGAACACCGGGGAGCTGTTTTTT.

V and J are TRBV4-3 and TRBJ1-2; no reliable D call. Germline V gene data show CDR1 as LGHNA and CDR2 as YSLEER. The ends were cut back, 0 bases at V and 3 bases at J, with 20 bases in the middle. The CDR3 length is 18 residues. CDR3 in amino acids: CASSQDVAGLLIHYGYTF. CDR3 bases: TGCGCCAGCAGCCAAGATGTGGCAGGCCTCTTGATCCACTATGGCTACACCTTC.

J is TRBJ2-7 and V is TRBV5-4, with TRBD1 identical over 9 bases. The V gene end was trimmed by 1 base and the J gene end by 5 bases; junction bases not matched to a gene: 4. The CDR3 is made up of 14 amino acids. Germline CDR1 SGHNT, CDR2 YYREEE (reference sequence). The DNA of the CDR3 is TGTGCCAGCAGCTTGAGACAGGGGGTCCACGAGCAGTACTTC. It yields the protein CASSLRQGVHEQYF.